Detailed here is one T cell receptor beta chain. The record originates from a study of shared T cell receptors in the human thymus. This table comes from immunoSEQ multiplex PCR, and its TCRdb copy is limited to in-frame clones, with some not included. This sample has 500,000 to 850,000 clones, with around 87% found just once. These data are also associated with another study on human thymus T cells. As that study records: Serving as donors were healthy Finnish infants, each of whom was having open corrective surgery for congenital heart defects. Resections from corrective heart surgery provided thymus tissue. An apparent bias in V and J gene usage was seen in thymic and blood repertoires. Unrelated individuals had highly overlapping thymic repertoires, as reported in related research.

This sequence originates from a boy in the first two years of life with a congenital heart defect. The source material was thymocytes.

The CDR3 reads CASSDSGQTYGYTF. In DNA form, the CDR3 reads TGTGCCAGCAGTGATAGTGGGCAGACATATGGCTACACCTTC. V usage is TRBV6-1 and J usage is TRBJ1-2; D unclear. V dropped 3 bases and J dropped 5 bases, with 13 bases sitting between them. This CDR3 region has 14 residues. The germline CDR1 and CDR2 sequences are MNHNS and SASEGT.